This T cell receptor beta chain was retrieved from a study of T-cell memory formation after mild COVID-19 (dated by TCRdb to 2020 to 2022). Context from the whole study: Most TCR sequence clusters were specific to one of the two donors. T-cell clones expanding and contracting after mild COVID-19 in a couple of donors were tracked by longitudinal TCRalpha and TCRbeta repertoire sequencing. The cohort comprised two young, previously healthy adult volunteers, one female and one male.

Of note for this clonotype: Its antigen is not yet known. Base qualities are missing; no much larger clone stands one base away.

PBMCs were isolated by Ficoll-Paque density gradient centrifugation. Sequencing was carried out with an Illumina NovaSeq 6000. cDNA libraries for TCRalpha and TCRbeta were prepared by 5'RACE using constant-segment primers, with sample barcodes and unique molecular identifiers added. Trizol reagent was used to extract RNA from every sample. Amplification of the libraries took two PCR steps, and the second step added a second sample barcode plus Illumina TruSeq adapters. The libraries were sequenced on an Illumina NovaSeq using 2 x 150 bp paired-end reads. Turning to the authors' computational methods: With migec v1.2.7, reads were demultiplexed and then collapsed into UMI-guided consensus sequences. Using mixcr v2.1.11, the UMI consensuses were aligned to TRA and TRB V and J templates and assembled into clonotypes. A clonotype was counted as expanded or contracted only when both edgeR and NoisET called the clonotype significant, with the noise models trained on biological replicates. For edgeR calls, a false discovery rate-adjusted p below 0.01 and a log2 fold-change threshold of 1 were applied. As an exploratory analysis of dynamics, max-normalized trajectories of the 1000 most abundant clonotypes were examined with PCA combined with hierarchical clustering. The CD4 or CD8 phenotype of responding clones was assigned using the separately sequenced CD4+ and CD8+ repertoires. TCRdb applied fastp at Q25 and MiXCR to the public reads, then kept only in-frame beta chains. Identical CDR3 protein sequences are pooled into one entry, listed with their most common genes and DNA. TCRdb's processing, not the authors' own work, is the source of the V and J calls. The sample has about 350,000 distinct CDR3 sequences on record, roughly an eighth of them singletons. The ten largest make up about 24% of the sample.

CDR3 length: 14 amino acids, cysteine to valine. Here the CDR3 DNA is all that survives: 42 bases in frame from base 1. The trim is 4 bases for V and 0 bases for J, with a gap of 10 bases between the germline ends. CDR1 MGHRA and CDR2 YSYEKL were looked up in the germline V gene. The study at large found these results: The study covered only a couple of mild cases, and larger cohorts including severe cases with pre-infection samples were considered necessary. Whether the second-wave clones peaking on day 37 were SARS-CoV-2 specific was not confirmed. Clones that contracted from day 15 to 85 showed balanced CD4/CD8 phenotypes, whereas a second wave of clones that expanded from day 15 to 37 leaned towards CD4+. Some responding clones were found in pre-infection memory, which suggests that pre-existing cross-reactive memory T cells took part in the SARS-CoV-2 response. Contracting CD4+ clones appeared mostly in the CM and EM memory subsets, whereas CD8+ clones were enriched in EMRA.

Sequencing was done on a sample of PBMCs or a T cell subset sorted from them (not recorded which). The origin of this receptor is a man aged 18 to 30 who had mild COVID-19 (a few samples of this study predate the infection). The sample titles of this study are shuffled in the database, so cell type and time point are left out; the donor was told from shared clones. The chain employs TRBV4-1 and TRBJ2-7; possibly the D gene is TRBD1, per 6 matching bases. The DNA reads TGCGCCAGCAGCCCAACAGGGCTCTCCTACGAGCAGTACGTC. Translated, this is CASSPTGLSYEQYV.